This T cell receptor (beta chain) was documented in a study of T-cell reconstitution after alpha-beta-depleted transplantation in children. Study outcomes and limitations: The authors attributed T-cell counts and diversity one year after transplant mostly to newly produced T cells. As was reported, about two months after transplant, alpha-beta T cells came from several hundred expanded graft clones.

At least ten counts were recorded for this clonotype. Its specificity is unknown. V shed 4 bases and J 4 bases; nucleotides not matched to a gene: 7. Looked up from germline, CDR1 is SGHRS and CDR2 is YFSETQ. There are 16 residues in the CDR3. Construction of the TCRbeta library involved unique molecular identifiers. TCRdb recomputed calls from the PCR reads with MiXCR, one row per CDR3 protein. The repertoire has about 900,000 distinct CDR3 sequences, roughly 31% of them found once; the top ten carry over 25%. This TCR was sampled from a boy under two years old who had a stem cell transplant for SCID, so the T cells may come from the graft donor. The sequencing here drew on PBMCs, mostly from graft donor cells, taken 360 days after TCRalphabeta/CD19-depleted stem cell transplant. This chain joins TRBV5-1 and TRBJ2-5, with 13 bases lining up with TRBD2. CDR3 bases: TGCGCCAGCAGCCCCCGGACTAGCGGGGGTGGAGAGACCCAGTACTTC. Protein product: CASSPRTSGGGETQYF.